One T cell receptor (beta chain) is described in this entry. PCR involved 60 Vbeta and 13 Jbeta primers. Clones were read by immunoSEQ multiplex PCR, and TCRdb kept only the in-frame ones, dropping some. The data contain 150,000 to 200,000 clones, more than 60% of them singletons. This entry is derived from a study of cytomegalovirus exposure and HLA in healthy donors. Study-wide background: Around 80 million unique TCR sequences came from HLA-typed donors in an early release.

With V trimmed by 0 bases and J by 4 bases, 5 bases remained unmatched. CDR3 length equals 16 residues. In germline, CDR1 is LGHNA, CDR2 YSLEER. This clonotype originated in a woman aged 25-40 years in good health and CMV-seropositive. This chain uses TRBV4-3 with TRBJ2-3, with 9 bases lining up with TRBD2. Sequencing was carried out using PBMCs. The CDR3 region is CASSQDLAGLADTQYF. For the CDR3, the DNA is TGCGCCAGCAGCCAAGATCTAGCGGGATTGGCAGATACGCAGTATTTT.